This entry lists 12 T cell receptor beta chains sequenced from one sample in a study of monozygotic twins with cystic fibrosis. Generated by immunoSEQ multiplex PCR, the TCRdb table keeps only in-frame clones and is missing some. The sample lists about 22,000 clones, approximately 87% occurring once. Sequenced material: blood. These receptors all come from a woman in her thirties with cystic fibrosis.

The chain recombines TRBV27 with TRBJ2-7, with D perhaps matching TRBD1 (6 bases). The CDR3 loop spans 13 amino acids. V lost 8 bases, J lost 3 bases, and 14 bases lay in between. Germline V lookup: CDR1 MNHEY, CDR2 SMNVEV (reference sequence). The CDR3 coding sequence is TGTGCCAGCGGCCTCAGGGGAAACTACGAGCAGTACTTC. Its protein is CASGLRGNYEQYF.

V is TRBV5-4 and J is TRBJ2-5; 9 bases map to TRBD2. The CDR3 totals 17 residues. CDR1 is SGHNT and CDR2 is YYREEE in the germline V gene (reference sequence). J lost 3 bases, V lost 0 bases, and 9 bases had no gene match. The CDR3 spells CASSLGLVAGGEETQYF. CDR3 DNA sequence: TGTGCCAGCAGCTTGGGTCTTGTGGCGGGGGGGGAAGAGACCCAGTACTTC.

DNA of the CDR3: TGTGCCAGCAGCTTAGTGGGGGGTTTCACCGGTAGCAATCAGCCCCAGCATTTT. It translates to CASSLVGGFTGSNQPQHF. V is TRBV7-2 and J is TRBJ1-5, with D possibly matching TRBD1 (5 bases). Germline V gene lookup returns CDR1 SGHTA and CDR2 FQGNSA. Trimming removed 1 base at V and 0 bases at J, with 16 bases between. CDR3 size: 18 residues.

The chain links TRBV27 to TRBJ2-3; 9 bases are shared with TRBD2. The junction had 8 bases not matched to a gene; V was cut back by 4 bases and J by 3 bases. This CDR3 comprises 16 residues. The germline CDR1 and CDR2 sequences are MNHEY and SMNVEV (reference sequence). The DNA of the CDR3 is TGTGCCAGCAGTTCCTCCCTACTAGCGGGTACAGATACGCAGTATTTT. This sequence encodes CASSSSLLAGTDTQYF.

V and J are TRBV7-9 and TRBJ1-4; D perhaps matches TRBD1 (6 bases). This CDR3 spans 15 amino acids. Germline CDR1 is SEHNR and CDR2 is FQNEAQ (reference sequence). With 8 bases removed from V and 3 bases from J, the gap between germline ends came to 16 bases. The CDR3 protein is CASSHTRGANEKLFF. The CDR3, as DNA: TGTGCCAGCTCCCATACTAGGGGGGCTAATGAAAAACTGTTTTTT.

This clone occurred once. The rearrangement links TRBV7-2 to TRBJ1-5; possibly TRBD1 for D (6 bases). This CDR3 comprises 15 residues. Trimming removed 7 bases from V and 6 bases from J, with 19 bases in between. CDR1 and CDR2 from the germline V gene are SGHTA and FQGNSA. This CDR3 reads CASTLRGGAGQPQHF. In DNA form, the CDR3 reads TGTGCCAGCACCCTCCGTGGGGGCGCGGGTCAGCCCCAGCATTTT.

This clone occurred a few times. CDR3 residues: CASSKGAISDGYTF. CDR3 nucleotides: TGTGCCAGCAGCAAAGGTGCCATTTCGGATGGCTACACCTTC. V usage is TRBV21-1 and J usage is TRBJ1-2. TRBV21-1 is assigned pseudogene status. This CDR3 has 14 amino acids.

The chain joins TRBV29-1 to TRBJ2-5; 8 bases line up with TRBD2. The closer fit of TRBJ2-7 to the DNA end suggests the J call may be wrong. The germline CDR1 and CDR2 sequences are SQVTM and ANQGSEA. This CDR3 is built from 15 residues. CDR3 DNA: TGCAGCGTTGATGGAACCGGCGGGGGGAGAAACGAGCAGTACTTC. Translation: CSVDGTGGGRNEQYF.

The chain recombines TRBV6-5 with TRBJ1-6; 10 bases fit TRBD1. The CDR3 consists of 14 residues. V lost 5 bases and J lost 7; bases outside the gene matches: 2. Germline CDR1 and CDR2: MNHEY and SVGAGI. The CDR3 sequence is CASSPGQGNSPLHF. DNA for the CDR3: TGTGCCAGCAGTCCGGGACAGGGGAATTCACCCCTCCACTTT.

The genes are TRBV19 and TRBJ1-1; weak D call: TRBD1 (6 bases). The CDR3 is 13 residues long. Germline CDR1 reads LNHDA; CDR2 reads SQIVND (reference sequence). V lost 7 bases, J lost 4 bases, and 13 bases lay in between. DNA for the CDR3: TGTGCCAGTACTCCGGGGGGCCGCACTGAAGCTTTCTTT. It translates to CASTPGGRTEAFF.

The genes are TRBV5-4 and TRBJ2-3; D possibly uses TRBD1 or TRBD2 (6 bases each). The ends were cut back, 0 bases at V and 6 bases at J, with 11 bases in the middle. CDR3 size: 14 residues. CDR1 and CDR2 (germline): SGHNT, YYREEE (reference sequence). Here the CDR3 reads CASSLEGGEDTQYF. The CDR3 coding sequence is TGTGCCAGCAGCTTGGAGGGGGGCGAGGATACGCAGTATTTT.

This chain connects TRBV5-1 to TRBJ1-1; the D gene is possibly TRBD1 (5 bases). The V gene's germline CDR1 is SGHRS and CDR2 YFSETQ. The CDR3 totals 14 residues. With 3 bases removed from V and 8 bases from J, the gap between germline ends came to 17 bases. CDR3 DNA sequence: TGCGCCAGCAGCTACGGGACTAATAAGCGAGAAGCTTTCTTT. Its protein product is CASSYGTNKREAFF.